This T cell receptor (beta chain) was found in a study of T cell responses to AZD1222 COVID-19 vaccine. Study-wide points: Increases in Spike-specific TCR breadth and depth were seen after two AZD1222 doses. Spike as a whole was targeted by vaccine-associated CD4 TCRs, dominant at 160-218 and 743-854.

Clones were sequenced by immunoSEQ multiplex PCR, and TCRdb holds only the in-frame ones, with some missing. The sample has around 110,000 clones; around 94% are singletons. A note on this clone: What it binds is not known.

CDR1 is LNHDA and CDR2 is SQIVND in the germline V gene (reference sequence). The length of the CDR3 is 13 residues. V lost 8 bases, J lost 1 base, and 9 bases lay in between. The V and J genes are TRBV19 and TRBJ1-5; D unclear. The sequence was collected from an adult who received the AZD1222 COVID-19 vaccine. This specimen consisted of peripheral blood, obtained 28 days after the second AZD1222 dose. Here the CDR3 reads CASVRASNQPQHF. CDR3 in DNA: TGTGCCAGTGTACGGGCCAGCAATCAGCCCCAGCATTTT.